This T cell receptor beta chain is from a study of shared clonotypes between healthy human individuals. Method: immunoSEQ multiplex PCR; TCRdb's copy keeps in-frame clones and lacks some. The data contain millions of clones, just under 95% of them seen just once; the ten biggest clones take up approximately 1.2%. This CDR3 has 16 amino acids. Losses at the gene ends were 1 base for V and 3 bases for J; bases not matched to a gene: 3. Looked up from germline, CDR1 is SQVTM and CDR2 is ANQGSEA. In the naive CD8 group, cells lacked CD45RO and were positively selected for CCR7, so terminally differentiated effector memory CD45RA+ cells were left out.

V and J are TRBV29-1 and TRBJ2-3, with 14 bases aligning to TRBD2. Sequenced: naive CD8+ T cells sorted from blood. This TCR was recovered from a man between 18 and 35 years old in good health. CDR3 region: CSVEVGLAGVTDTQYF. The DNA for the CDR3 is TGCAGCGTTGAAGTGGGACTAGCGGGAGTGACAGATACGCAGTATTTT.